This TCR beta chain was sequenced during a study of cytomegalovirus exposure and HLA in healthy donors. The CDR3 consists of 17 residues. Germline V gene lookup returns CDR1 MDHEN and CDR2 SYDVKM. Trimming removed 5 bases from V and 0 bases from J; junction bases left unmatched: 7. The assay was immunoSEQ multiplex PCR, and TCRdb's table has in-frame clones only and misses some. The sample has roughly 50,000 clones; 93% are singletons. The V call is TRBV28, the J call TRBJ1-3, with TRBD1 identical over 10 bases. This receptor was obtained from a woman aged 18-35 years in good health and CMV-seropositive. The sequenced sample consisted of PBMCs. The CDR3 nucleotides read TGTGCCAGCAGTAGCGGGACAGGGGTTTACTCTGGAAACACCATATATTTT. Protein: CASSSGTGVYSGNTIYF.